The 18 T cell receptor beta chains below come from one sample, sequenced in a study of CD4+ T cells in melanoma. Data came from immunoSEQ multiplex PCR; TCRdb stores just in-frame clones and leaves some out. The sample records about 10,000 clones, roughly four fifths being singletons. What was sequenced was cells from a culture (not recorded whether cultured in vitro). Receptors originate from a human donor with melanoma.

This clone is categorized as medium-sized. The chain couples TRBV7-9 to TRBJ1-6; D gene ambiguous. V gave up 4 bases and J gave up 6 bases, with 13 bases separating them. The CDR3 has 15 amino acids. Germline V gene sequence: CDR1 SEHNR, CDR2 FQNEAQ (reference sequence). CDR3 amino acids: CASSSTGQPNSPLHF. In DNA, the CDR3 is TGTGCCAGCAGCTCCACGGGCCAGCCTAATTCACCCCTCCACTTT.

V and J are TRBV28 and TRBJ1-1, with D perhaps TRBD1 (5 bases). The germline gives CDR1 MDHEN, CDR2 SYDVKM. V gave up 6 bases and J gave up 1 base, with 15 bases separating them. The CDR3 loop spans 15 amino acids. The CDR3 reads CASRMTGGPNTEAFF. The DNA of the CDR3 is TGTGCCAGCAGAATGACTGGGGGACCGAACACTGAAGCTTTCTTT. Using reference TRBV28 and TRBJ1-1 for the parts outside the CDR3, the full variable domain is DVKVTQSSRYLVKRTGEKVFLECVQDMDHENMFWYRQDPGLGLRLIYFSYDVKMKEKGDIPEGYSVSREKKERFSLILESASTNQTSMYLCASRMTGGPNTEAFFGQGTRLTVV.

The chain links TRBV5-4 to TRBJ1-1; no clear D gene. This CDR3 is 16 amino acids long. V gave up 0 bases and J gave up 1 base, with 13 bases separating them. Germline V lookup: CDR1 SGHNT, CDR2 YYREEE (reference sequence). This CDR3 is CASSLGGLGPNTEAFF. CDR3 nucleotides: TGTGCCAGCAGCTTGGGGGGTTTAGGGCCGAACACTGAAGCTTTCTTT.

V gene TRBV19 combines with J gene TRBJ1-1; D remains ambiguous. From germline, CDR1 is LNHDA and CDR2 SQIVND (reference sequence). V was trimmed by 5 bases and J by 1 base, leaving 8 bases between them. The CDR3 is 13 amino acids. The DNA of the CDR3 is TGTGCCAGTAGTCGATGGGGGAACACTGAAGCTTTCTTT. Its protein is CASSRWGNTEAFF.

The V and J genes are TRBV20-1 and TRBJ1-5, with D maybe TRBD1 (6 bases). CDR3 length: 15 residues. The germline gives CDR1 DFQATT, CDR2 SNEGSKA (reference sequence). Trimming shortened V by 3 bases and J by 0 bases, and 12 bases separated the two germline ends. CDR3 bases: TGCAGTGCTAGTAGGGGGACTTATAGCAATCAGCCCCAGCATTTT. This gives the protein CSASRGTYSNQPQHF.

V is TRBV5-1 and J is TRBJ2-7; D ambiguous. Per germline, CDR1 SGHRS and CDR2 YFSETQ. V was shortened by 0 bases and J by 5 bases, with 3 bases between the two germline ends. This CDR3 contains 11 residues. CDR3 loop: CASSLGDEQYF. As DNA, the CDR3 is TGCGCCAGCAGCTTGGGTGACGAGCAGTACTTC.

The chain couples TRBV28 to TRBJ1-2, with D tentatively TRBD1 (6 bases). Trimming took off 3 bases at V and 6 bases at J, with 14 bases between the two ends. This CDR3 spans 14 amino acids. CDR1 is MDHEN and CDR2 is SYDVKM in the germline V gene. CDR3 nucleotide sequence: TGTGCCAGCAGTTTGGTGGGGGGCGTCCATGGCTACACCTTC. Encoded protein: CASSLVGGVHGYTF.

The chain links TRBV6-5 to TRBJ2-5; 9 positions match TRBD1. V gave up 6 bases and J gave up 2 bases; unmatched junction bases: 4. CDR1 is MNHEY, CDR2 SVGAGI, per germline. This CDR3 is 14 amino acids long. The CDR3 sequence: CASRTGGTQETQYF. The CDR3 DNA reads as TGTGCCAGCAGGACAGGGGGAACACAAGAGACCCAGTACTTC.

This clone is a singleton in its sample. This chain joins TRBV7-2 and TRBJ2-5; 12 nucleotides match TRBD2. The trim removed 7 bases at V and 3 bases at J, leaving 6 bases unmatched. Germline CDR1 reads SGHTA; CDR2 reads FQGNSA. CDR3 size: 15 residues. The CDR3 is CASNQGLAGEETQYF. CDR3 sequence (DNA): TGTGCCAGCAACCAGGGACTAGCGGGCGAAGAGACCCAGTACTTC.

The CDR3: CASSAQKLPTGELFF. DNA for the CDR3: TGTGCCAGCAGCGCACAGAAACTACCCACCGGGGAGCTGTTTTTT. The chain combines TRBV9 with TRBJ2-2; D is ambiguous. The CDR3 is 15 amino acids. Germline V lookup: CDR1 SGDLS, CDR2 YYNGEE. V was pared by 3 bases and J by 4 bases, with 13 bases between.

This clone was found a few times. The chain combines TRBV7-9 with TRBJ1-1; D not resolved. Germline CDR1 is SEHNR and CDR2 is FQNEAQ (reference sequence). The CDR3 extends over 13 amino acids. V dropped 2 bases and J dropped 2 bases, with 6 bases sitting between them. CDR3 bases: TGTGCCAGCAGCTTAAACAGCAACACTGAAGCTTTCTTT. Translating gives CASSLNSNTEAFF.

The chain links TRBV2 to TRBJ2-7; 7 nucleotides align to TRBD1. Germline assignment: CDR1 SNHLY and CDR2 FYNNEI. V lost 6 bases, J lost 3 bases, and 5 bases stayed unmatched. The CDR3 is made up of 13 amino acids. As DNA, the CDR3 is TGTGCCAGCAGCGCCGGGACAGACTACGAGCAGTACTTC. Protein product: CASSAGTDYEQYF.

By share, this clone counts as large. DNA of the CDR3: TGTGCCAGCACCGAGGACAGGGGATATCAGCCCCAGCATTTT. It translates to CASTEDRGYQPQHF. The chain joins TRBV6-6 to TRBJ1-5; TRBD1 agrees at 9 bases. The germline gives CDR1 MNHNY, CDR2 SVGAGI (reference sequence). There are 14 residues in the CDR3. Trimming cost V 7 bases and J 5 bases; bases outside gene matches: 6.

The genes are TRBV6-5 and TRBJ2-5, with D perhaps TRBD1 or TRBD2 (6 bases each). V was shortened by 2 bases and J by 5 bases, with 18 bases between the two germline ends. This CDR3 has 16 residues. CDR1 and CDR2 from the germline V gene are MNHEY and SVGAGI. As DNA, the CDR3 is TGTGCCAGCAGTTACGTACCGGGGGCCCTCGGCGAGACCCAGTACTTC. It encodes CASSYVPGALGETQYF.

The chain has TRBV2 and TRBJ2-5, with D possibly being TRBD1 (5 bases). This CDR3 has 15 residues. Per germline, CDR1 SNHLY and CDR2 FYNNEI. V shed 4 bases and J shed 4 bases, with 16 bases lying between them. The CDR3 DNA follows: TGTGCCAGCAGTGGAGGCAGGGTGTTCGGAGAGACCCAGTACTTC. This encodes CASSGGRVFGETQYF.

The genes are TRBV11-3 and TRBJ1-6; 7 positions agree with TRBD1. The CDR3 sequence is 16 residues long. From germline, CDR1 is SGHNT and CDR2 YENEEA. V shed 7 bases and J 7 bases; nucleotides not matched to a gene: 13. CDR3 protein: CASIRQGDCLNSPLHF. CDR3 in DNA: TGTGCCAGCATCCGACAGGGCGATTGTCTGAATTCACCCCTCCACTTT.

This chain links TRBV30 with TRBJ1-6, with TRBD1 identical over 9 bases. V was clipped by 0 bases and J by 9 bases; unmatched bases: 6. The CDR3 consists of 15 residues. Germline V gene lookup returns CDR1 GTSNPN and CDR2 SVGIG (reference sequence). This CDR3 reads CAWSVIGTGFSPLHF. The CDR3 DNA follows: TGTGCCTGGAGTGTAATCGGGACAGGGTTTTCACCCCTCCACTTT.

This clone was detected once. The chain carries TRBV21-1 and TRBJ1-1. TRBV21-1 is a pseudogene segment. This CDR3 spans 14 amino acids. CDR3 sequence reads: CASSKSERTTEAFF. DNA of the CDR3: TGTGCCAGCAGCAAATCTGAACGGACCACTGAAGCTTTCTTT.